This TCR beta chain comes out of a study of cytomegalovirus exposure and HLA in healthy donors. The J segment lost 4 bases and the V segment lost 4 bases, leaving 7 bases of the junction unmatched. The germline CDR1 and CDR2 sequences are LNHDA and SQIVND (reference sequence). The CDR3 runs 15 residues. The PCR employed 60 Vbeta primers together with 13 Jbeta primers. Some clones are missing from TCRdb's copy, which holds only in-frame ones; the method was immunoSEQ multiplex PCR. The repertoire has 95,000 to 150,000 clones, about 78% of them found once; the top ten carry 8% to 8.5%. In this sample, this clone turned up a few times.

The origin of this receptor is a woman aged 40 to 50 in good health and CMV-seropositive. The V gene is TRBV19, the J gene TRBJ1-1; 9 bases line up with TRBD1. Sample: PBMCs. The CDR3 loop is CASSTGGQGTTEAFF. The DNA for the CDR3 is TGTGCCAGTAGTACCGGGGGACAGGGTACCACTGAAGCTTTCTTT.